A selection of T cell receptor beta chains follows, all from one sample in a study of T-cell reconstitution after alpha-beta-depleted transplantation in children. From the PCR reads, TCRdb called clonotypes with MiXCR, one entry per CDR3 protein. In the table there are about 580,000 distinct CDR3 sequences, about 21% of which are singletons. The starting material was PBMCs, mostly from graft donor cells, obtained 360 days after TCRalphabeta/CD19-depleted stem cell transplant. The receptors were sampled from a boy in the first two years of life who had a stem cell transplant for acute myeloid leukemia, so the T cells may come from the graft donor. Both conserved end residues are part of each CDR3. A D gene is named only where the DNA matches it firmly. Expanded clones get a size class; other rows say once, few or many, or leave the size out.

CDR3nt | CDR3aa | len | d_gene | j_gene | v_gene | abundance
TGCGCCAGCAGCTTGGGACAGAATACGGGAGCTTTCTTT | CASSLGQNTGAFF | 13 | NA | TRBJ1-1 | TRBV5-1 | few
TGTGCCAGCAGTTACTCGGCGGGACTCCAATACGAGCAGTACTTC | CASSYSAGLQYEQYF | 15 | NA | TRBJ2-7 | TRBV6-5 | NA
TGCAGTGGTGCGATAAGAAGCTACAATGAGCAGTTCTTC | CSGAIRSYNEQFF | 13 | NA | TRBJ2-1 | TRBV20-1 | few
TGCAGTGCTAGAGATTGGACAGATCAAGAGACCCAGTACTTC | CSARDWTDQETQYF | 14 | NA | TRBJ2-5 | TRBV20-1 | many
TGCGCCAGCAGCTTGGGCACGTCCCGGGGGGATACGCAGTATTTT | CASSLGTSRGDTQYF | 15 | NA | TRBJ2-3 | TRBV5-1 | few
TGTGCCAGCAGCTTAGCTAGCGGGGGGGAATCCTACAATGAGCAGTTCTTC | CASSLASGGESYNEQFF | 17 | TRBD2 | TRBJ2-1 | TRBV11-2 | once
TGTGCCAGCAGTTTTGGCAGGGACGATTGCTTT | CASSFGRDDCF | 11 | NA | TRBJ1-1 | TRBV12-3/TRBV12-4 | many
TGTGCCACCCGCCCATACCAGGGGAGGCAGTATTTT | CATRPYQGRQYF | 12 | NA | TRBJ2-3 | TRBV15 | many
TGCAGTGCTAGTAACGGGGCCAACGTCCTGACTTTC | CSASNGANVLTF | 12 | NA | TRBJ2-6 | TRBV20-1 | few
TGTGCCAGCAGTTTGAGGGATTCACCCCTCCACTTT | CASSLRDSPLHF | 12 | NA | TRBJ1-6 | TRBV12-3/TRBV12-4 | many
TGCAGTGCTAGACCCGGGACTAGCGGTGCAGATACGCAGTATTTT | CSARPGTSGADTQYF | 15 | TRBD2 | TRBJ2-3 | TRBV20-1 | many
TGTGCCAGCAGTTATGTCGGAGCCGGGACAGGGGGCTTGGACACCGGGGAGCTGTTTTTT | CASSYVGAGTGGLDTGELFF | 20 | TRBD1 | TRBJ2-2 | TRBV6-2/TRBV6-3 | NA
TGTGCCAGCTCACGTGGCCCGGGACAGGGAATTAGGGTCTACAATGAGCAGTTCTTC | CASSRGPGQGIRVYNEQFF | 19 | TRBD1 | TRBJ2-1 | TRBV18 | NA
TGCAGTGCCCCCCGGCTAGCGGGGTACACCGGGGAGCTGTTTTTT | CSAPRLAGYTGELFF | 15 | TRBD2 | TRBJ2-2 | TRBV20-1 | many
TGCGCCAGCAGCTTGGAACAGGGGGGACCCTACAATGAGCAGTTCTTC | CASSLEQGGPYNEQFF | 16 | TRBD1 | TRBJ2-1 | TRBV5-1 | NA
TGTGCCAGCAGTTTAGCGCTCGGGACAGCAAACACTGAAGCTTTCTTT | CASSLALGTANTEAFF | 16 | TRBD1 | TRBJ1-1 | TRBV12-3/TRBV12-4 | few
TGCAGCGTTGAGGATACAGGGGGCCACTATGGCTACACCTTC | CSVEDTGGHYGYTF | 14 | TRBD1 | TRBJ1-2 | TRBV29-1 | many
TGCAGCGTTGTGGGCAGGGGGAGGACAGATACGCAGTATTTT | CSVVGRGRTDTQYF | 14 | NA | TRBJ2-3 | TRBV29-1 | NA
TGTGCCAGCAGCTTAGTTGACAGGCTGAACACTGAAGCTTTCTTC | CASSLVDRLNTEAFF | 15 | NA | TRBJ1-1 | TRBV7-9 | NA
TGTGCCTGGAGTGTGGTAGGTGAGCAGTTCTTC | CAWSVVGEQFF | 11 | NA | TRBJ2-1 | TRBV30 | NA
TGTGCCAGCAGTCCGACAGGGGCCTATTCACCCCTCCACTTT | CASSPTGAYSPLHF | 14 | TRBD1 | TRBJ1-6 | TRBV12-3/TRBV12-4 | many
TGTGCCACCAGCAGAGGGACAGACAGCACAGATACGCAGTATTTT | CATSRGTDSTDTQYF | 15 | NA | TRBJ2-3 | TRBV15 | few
TGCGCCAGCAGCCACGTGGACAGAGAATTCTACAATGAGCAGTTCTTC | CASSHVDREFYNEQFF | 16 | NA | TRBJ2-1 | TRBV4-3 | many
TGTGCCAGCAGCCAAGAGGGACAGAGACTTTGGGAGCAGTACTTC | CASSQEGQRLWEQYF | 15 | TRBD1 | TRBJ2-7 | TRBV14 | NA
TGTGCCAGCAGTGAAAGCGACAGTAAGGATACGCAGTATTTT | CASSESDSKDTQYF | 14 | NA | TRBJ2-3 | TRBV6-1 | few
TGTGCCAGCAGTTTGCACAGGGTCCCTAATGAAAAACTGTTTTTT | CASSLHRVPNEKLFF | 15 | NA | TRBJ1-4 | TRBV12-3/TRBV12-4 | NA
TGCGCCAGCAGCCAAGGTGGTGGGACTAGCGGGCGGACCTACAATGAGCAGTTCTTC | CASSQGGGTSGRTYNEQFF | 19 | TRBD2 | TRBJ2-1 | TRBV4-1 | NA